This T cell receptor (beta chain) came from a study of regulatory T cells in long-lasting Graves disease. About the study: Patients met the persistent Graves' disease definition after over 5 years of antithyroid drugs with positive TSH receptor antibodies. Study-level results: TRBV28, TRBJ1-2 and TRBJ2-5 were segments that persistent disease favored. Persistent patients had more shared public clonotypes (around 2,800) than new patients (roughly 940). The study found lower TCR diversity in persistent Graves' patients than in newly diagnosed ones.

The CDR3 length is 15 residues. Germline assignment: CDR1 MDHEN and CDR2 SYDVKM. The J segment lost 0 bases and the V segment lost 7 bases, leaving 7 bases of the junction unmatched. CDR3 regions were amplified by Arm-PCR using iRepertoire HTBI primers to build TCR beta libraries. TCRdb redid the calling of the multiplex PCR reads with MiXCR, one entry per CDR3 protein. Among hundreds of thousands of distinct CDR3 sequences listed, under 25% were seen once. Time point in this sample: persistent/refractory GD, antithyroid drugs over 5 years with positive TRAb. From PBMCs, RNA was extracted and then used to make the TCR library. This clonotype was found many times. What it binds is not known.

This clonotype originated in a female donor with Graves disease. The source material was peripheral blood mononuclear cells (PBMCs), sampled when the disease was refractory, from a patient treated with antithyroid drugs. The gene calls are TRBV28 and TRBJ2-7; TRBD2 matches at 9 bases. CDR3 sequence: CASNPSGESSYEQYF. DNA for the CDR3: TGTGCCAGCAACCCTAGCGGGGAGAGCTCCTACGAGCAGTACTTC.